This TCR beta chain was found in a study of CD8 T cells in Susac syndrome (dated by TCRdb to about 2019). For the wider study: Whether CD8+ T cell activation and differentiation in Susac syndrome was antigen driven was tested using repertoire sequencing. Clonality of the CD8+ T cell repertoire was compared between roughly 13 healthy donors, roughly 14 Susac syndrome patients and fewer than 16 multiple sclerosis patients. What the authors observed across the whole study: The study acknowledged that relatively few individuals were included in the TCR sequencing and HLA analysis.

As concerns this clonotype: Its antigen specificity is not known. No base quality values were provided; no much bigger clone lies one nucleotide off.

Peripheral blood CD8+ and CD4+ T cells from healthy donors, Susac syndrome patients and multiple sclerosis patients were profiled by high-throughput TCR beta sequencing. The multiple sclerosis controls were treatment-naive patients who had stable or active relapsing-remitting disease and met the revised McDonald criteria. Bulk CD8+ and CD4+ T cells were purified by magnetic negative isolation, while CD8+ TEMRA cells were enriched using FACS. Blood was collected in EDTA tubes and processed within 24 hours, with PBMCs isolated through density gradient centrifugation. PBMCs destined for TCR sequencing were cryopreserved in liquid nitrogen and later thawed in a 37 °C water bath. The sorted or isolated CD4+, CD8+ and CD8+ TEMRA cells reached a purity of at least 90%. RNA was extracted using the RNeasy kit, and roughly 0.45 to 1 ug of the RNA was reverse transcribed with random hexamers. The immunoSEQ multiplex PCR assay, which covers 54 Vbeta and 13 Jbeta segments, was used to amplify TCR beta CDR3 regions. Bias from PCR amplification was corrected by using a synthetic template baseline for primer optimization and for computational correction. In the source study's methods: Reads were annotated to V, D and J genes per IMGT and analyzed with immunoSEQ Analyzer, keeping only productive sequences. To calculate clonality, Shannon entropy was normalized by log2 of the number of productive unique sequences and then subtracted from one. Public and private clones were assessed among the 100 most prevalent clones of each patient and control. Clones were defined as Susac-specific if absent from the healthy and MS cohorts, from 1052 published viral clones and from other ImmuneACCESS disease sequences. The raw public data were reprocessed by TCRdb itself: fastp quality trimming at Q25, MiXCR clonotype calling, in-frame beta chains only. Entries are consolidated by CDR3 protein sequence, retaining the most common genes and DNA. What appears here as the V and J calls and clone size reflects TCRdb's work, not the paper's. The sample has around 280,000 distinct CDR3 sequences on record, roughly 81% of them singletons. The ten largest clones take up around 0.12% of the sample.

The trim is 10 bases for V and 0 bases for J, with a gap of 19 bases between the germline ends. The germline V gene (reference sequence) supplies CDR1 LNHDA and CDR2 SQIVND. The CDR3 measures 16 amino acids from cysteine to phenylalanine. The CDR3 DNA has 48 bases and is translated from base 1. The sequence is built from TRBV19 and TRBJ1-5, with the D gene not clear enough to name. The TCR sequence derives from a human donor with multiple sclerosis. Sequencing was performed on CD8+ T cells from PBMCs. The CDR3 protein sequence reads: CAKVPGTQYSNQPQHF. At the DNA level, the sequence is TGTGCCAAGGTCCCGGGAACCCAATATAGCAATCAGCCCCAGCATTTT.